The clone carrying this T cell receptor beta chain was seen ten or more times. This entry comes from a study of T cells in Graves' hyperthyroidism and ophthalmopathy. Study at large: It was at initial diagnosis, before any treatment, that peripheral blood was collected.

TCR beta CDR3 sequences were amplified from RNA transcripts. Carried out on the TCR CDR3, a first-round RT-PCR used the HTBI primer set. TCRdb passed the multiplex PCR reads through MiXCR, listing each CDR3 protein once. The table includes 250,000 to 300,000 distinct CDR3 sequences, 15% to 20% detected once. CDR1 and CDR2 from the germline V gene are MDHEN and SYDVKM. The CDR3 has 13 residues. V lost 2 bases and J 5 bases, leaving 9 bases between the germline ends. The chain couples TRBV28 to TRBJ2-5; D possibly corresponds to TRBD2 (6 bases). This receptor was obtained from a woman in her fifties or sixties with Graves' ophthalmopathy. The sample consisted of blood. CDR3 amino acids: CASSLRGGETQYF. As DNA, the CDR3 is TGTGCCAGCAGTTTAAGGGGAGGCGAGACCCAGTACTTC.